These T cell receptor beta chains were read from a single sample in a study of cytomegalovirus exposure and HLA in healthy donors. Profiled with immunoSEQ multiplex PCR; TCRdb holds only in-frame clones, not every one. The sample records around 200,000 clones, 75% to 85% being singletons. Sequencing used PBMCs. The receptors were sampled from a woman between 45 and 65 years old in good health and CMV-seronegative. Both conserved end residues are part of each CDR3.

j_call,v_call,cdr3_aa
TRBJ2-5,TRBV7-8,CASSFLLETQYF
TRBJ2-2,TRBV11-2,CASSLGLRRGELFF
TRBJ1-5,TRBV7-2,CASSLVAGHSNQPQHF
TRBJ2-1,TRBV18,CASSPQGGYNEQFF
TRBJ2-5,TRBV15,CATSRDGGTETQYF
TRBJ2-7,TRBV19,CASSIDGSAGFQEQYF
TRBJ2-7,TRBV18,CASSPGPAVGTYEQYF
TRBJ2-1,TRBV2,CASSSDRDNEQFF
TRBJ2-7,TRBV4-2,CASSQGGLAGSYEQYF
TRBJ1-2,TRBV28,CASSQEEPTGGLGYGYTF
TRBJ2-3,TRBV27,CASSVLLASTDTQYF
TRBJ2-1,TRBV4-1,CASSQSITEARINEQFF
TRBJ2-5,TRBV5-1,CASKGGEPLETQYF
TRBJ2-2,TRBV5-1,CASSPITSGGTGELFF
TRBJ2-2,TRBV5-1,CASSPGSGANTGELFF
TRBJ2-2,TRBV10-2,CASSGWTSLNTGELFF
TRBJ1-4,TRBV11-2,CASSSQGGIEKLFF
TRBJ2-5,TRBV21-1,CASRNWTSGRPETQYF
TRBJ2-7,TRBV5-6,CASSEAGRRAYEQYF
TRBJ1-5,TRBV9,CASSSGHSNQPQHF
TRBJ1-5,TRBV10-2,CASSGTENQPQHF
TRBJ2-1,TRBV21-1,CASSTSSSQGCLFSSYNEQFF
TRBJ2-2,TRBV29-1,CSVRESTGELFF
TRBJ2-5,TRBV6-5,CASKDRAQETQYF
TRBJ2-7,TRBV7-3,CASSFSSSHEQYF
TRBJ2-7,TRBV5-1,CASSSVGGFSYEQYF
TRBJ1-4,TRBV6-6,CASRGAGTGEEKLFF